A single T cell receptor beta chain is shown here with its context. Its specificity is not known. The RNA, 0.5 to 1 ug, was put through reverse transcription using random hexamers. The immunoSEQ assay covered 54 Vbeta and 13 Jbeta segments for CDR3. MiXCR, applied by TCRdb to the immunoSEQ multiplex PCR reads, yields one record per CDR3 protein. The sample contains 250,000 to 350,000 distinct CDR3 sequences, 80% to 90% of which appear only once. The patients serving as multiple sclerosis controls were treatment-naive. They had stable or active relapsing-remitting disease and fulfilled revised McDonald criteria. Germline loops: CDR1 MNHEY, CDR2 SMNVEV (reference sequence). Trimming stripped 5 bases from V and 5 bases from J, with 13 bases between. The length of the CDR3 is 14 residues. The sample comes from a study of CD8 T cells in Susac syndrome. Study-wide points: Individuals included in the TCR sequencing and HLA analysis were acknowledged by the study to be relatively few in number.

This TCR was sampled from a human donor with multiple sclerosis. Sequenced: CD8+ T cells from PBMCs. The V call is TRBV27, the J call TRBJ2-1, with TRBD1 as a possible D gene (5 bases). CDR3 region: CASSPMTAHNEQFF. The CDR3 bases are TGTGCCAGCAGTCCCATGACAGCCCACAATGAGCAGTTCTTC.